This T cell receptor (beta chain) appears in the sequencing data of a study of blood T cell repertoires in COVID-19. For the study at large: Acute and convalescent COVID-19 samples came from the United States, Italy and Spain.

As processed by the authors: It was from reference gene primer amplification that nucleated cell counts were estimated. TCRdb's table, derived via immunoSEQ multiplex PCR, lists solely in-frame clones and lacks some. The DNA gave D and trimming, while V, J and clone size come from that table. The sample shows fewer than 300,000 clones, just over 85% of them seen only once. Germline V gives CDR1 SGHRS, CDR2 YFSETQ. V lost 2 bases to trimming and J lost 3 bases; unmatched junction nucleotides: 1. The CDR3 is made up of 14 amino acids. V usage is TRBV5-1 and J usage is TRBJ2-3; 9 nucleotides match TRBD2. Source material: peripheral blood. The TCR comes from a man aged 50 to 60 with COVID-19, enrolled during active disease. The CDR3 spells CASSFGLATDTQYF. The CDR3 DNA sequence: TGCGCCAGCAGCTTCGGACTAGCGACAGATACGCAGTATTTT.